The clone carrying this T cell receptor beta chain has only one observation. Its matching antigen is unknown. The data belong to a study of T cells in Graves' hyperthyroidism and ophthalmopathy. Stable Graves' hyperthyroidism denoted no ophthalmopathy progression over 18 months. Hyperthyroidism patients were newly diagnosed, had disease duration under 2 months, and were aged 18 to 65 years. PBMCs came from about 10 ml fresh peripheral blood. Trimming left V 5 bases short and J 7 bases short, with 23 bases between. The CDR3 consists of 16 residues. Germline CDR1 and CDR2: WSHSY and SAAADI. RNA transcripts provided the source from which TCR beta CDR3 regions were amplified. HTBI primers drove first-round RT-PCR of the TCR CDR3. TCRdb redid the calling of the multiplex PCR reads with MiXCR, one entry per CDR3 protein. The data hold approximately 870,000 distinct CDR3 sequences, with 38% observed a single time.

The study, taken as a whole, reports: Onset of ophthalmopathy came a median approximately 6.5 months after the model predicted it.

V gene TRBV10-2 combines with J gene TRBJ2-5; D tentatively fits TRBD1 or TRBD2 (5 bases each). Sequencing used blood. The clonotype comes from a man younger than 35 with Graves' hyperthyroidism. The CDR3, as DNA: TGCGCCAGCAGTCTTTACGACGGCCGGGACGGCGGGACCCAGTACTTC. Translated, it gives CASSLYDGRDGGTQYF.